This passage covers 15 T cell receptor beta chains from one sample sequenced in a study of technical replicates of blood from a handful of donors. Sequenced by immunoSEQ multiplex PCR; TCRdb stores in-frame clones only, minus some. The table includes 75,000 to 100,000 clones, approximately 96% detected once. Sequenced sample: T cells isolated from PBMCs. Receptors originate from a human donor in good health.

This clone appeared once. The chain uses TRBV4-2 and TRBJ2-1; 11 bases are shared with TRBD2. The germline CDR1 and CDR2 sequences are LGHNA and YNFKEQ. V trimming: 0 bases; J trimming: 7 bases; junction bases outside the gene matches: 5. There are 16 residues in the CDR3. The CDR3 DNA sequence: TGTGCCAGCAGCCAAGATAGCGGGAGGGGGGGGAATGAGCAGTTCTTC. Its protein product is CASSQDSGRGGNEQFF.

This clone came up once. The V and J genes are TRBV7-9 and TRBJ2-2, with 10 nucleotides matching TRBD2. The CDR3 loop spans 16 amino acids. Looked up from germline, CDR1 is SEHNR and CDR2 is FQNEAQ (reference sequence). J lost 2 bases, V lost 5 bases, and 5 bases had no gene match. CDR3 sequence reads: CASSPGLAVNTGELFF. CDR3 DNA: TGTGCCAGCAGCCCCGGACTAGCGGTTAACACCGGGGAGCTGTTTTTT.

J is TRBJ1-2 and V is TRBV12-2; the table names TRBD1, a call not compared with the DNA. TRBV12-2 is listed as a pseudogene. CDR3 length equals 16 residues. The CDR3 sequence is CASRLHPHLTVYGYTF. CDR3 DNA: TGTGCAAGTCGCTTGCACCCCCACTTGACAGTCTATGGCTACACCTTC.

The rearrangement uses TRBV7-9 and TRBJ1-4; a weak D match, TRBD1 (6 bases). The CDR3 covers 15 residues. Trimming took 7 bases from V and 7 from J, leaving 19 bases between them. Germline V gene lookup returns CDR1 SEHNR and CDR2 FQNEAQ (reference sequence). This chain's CDR3 is CASTPVTGFGEKLFF. For the CDR3, the DNA is TGTGCCAGCACCCCCGTAACAGGGTTTGGTGAAAAACTGTTTTTT.

In its sample, this clone was seen once. The chain recombines TRBV9 with TRBJ2-5; D is possibly TRBD2 (5 bases). The CDR3 totals 14 residues. Trimming removed 0 bases at V and 1 base at J, with 7 bases between. Germline CDR1 SGDLS, CDR2 YYNGEE. The CDR3 nucleotides read TGTGCCAGCAGCGTAGGAGGGTTCCAAGAGACCCAGTACTTC. Translating gives CASSVGGFQETQYF.

The chain combines TRBV9 with TRBJ2-5; D is possibly TRBD2 (5 bases). V was shortened by 4 bases and J by 4 bases, with 11 bases between the two germline ends. In germline, CDR1 is SGDLS, CDR2 YYNGEE. This CDR3 is 13 amino acids long. The CDR3 region is CASSLRGGETQYF. CDR3 DNA sequence: TGTGCCAGCAGCCTACGGGGTGGAGAGACCCAGTACTTC.

This clone was detected a few times. The V and J genes are TRBV28 and TRBJ1-1; D gene ambiguous. V lost 3 bases and J lost 6, with 11 bases in between. The CDR3 is made up of 13 amino acids. The germline V gene encodes CDR1 MDHEN and CDR2 SYDVKM. The CDR3 DNA follows: TGTGCCAGCAGTTTGACACGAAACTCTGAAGCTTTCTTT. Residues: CASSLTRNSEAFF.

The V call is TRBV6-1, the J call TRBJ2-3; D is perhaps TRBD2 (6 bases). V lost 1 base and J lost 0, with 11 bases in between. CDR3 length equals 16 residues. Germline CDR1 MNHNS, CDR2 SASEGT. DNA for the CDR3: TGTGCCAGCAGTGAAGGGGACTTATCTAGCACAGATACGCAGTATTTT. Residues: CASSEGDLSSTDTQYF.

The rearrangement joins TRBV4-1 to TRBJ2-1; 8 bases agree with TRBD2. Looked up from germline, CDR1 is MGHRA and CDR2 is YSYEKL. With V trimmed by 6 bases and J by 7 bases, 8 bases remained unmatched. The CDR3 runs to 14 residues. CDR3 amino acids: CASRPGLGKNEQFF. The DNA for the CDR3 is TGCGCCAGCAGACCGGGACTAGGGAAAAATGAGCAGTTCTTC.

The chain carries TRBV2 and TRBJ2-2, with 9 bases identical to TRBD2. Germline lookup yields CDR1 SNHLY and CDR2 FYNNEI. This CDR3 has 14 amino acids. V dropped 7 bases and J dropped 3; count of bases not matched to a gene: 3. The DNA of the CDR3 is TGTGCCAGCAAGGGACTAGCAGACACCGGGGAGCTGTTTTTT. This encodes CASKGLADTGELFF. Filled out from reference TRBV2 and TRBJ2-2, the complete variable domain reads EPEVTQTPSHQVTQMGQEVILRCVPISNHLYFYWYRQILGQKVEFLVSFYNNEISEKSEIFDDQFSVERPDGSNFTLKIRSTKLEDSAMYFCASKGLADTGELFFGEGSRLTVL.

The table lists this clone with a count of one. The gene calls are TRBV6-1 and TRBJ1-1, with D possibly being TRBD1 (5 bases). Between the trimmed V and J ends, which lost 4 bases and 1 base, there was a span of 13 bases. Germline CDR1 MNHNS, CDR2 SASEGT. The CDR3 spans 15 residues. CDR3 nucleotide sequence: TGTGCCAGCAGTGCCGGGGGACCGACGAACACTGAAGCTTTCTTT. Protein sequence: CASSAGGPTNTEAFF.

The chain employs TRBV28 and TRBJ2-3, with D possibly matching TRBD1 (6 bases). The germline V gene has CDR1 MDHEN and CDR2 SYDVKM. CDR3 length equals 16 residues. With 5 bases removed from V and 0 bases from J, the gap between germline ends came to 15 bases. The chain's CDR3 is CASSLRTDSSTDTQYF. The CDR3 coding sequence is TGTGCCAGCAGTCTAAGGACAGACTCTAGCACAGATACGCAGTATTTT.

V usage is TRBV19 and J usage is TRBJ2-3; TRBD2 is a possible D gene (6 bases). Trimming pared 1 base from V and 1 base from J, leaving 6 bases between. Germline CDR1 and CDR2: LNHDA and SQIVND (reference sequence). The CDR3 length is 14 residues. The CDR3: CASSIGGGTDTQYF. As DNA, the CDR3 is TGTGCCAGTAGTATAGGCGGGGGCACAGATACGCAGTATTTT. The full variable domain, its missing parts supplied by reference TRBV19 and TRBJ2-3, is DGGITQSPKYLFRKEGQNVTLSCEQNLNHDAMYWYRQDPGQGLRLIYYSQIVNDFQKGDIAEGYSVSREKKESFPLTVTSAQKNPTAFYLCASSIGGGTDTQYFGPGTRLTVL.

Worth noting for this clone: Other DNA sequences in the same sample also yield this CDR3. This chain connects TRBV11-2 to TRBJ1-1; D unresolved. V was pared by 5 bases and J by 1 base, with 5 bases between. Per the germline V gene, CDR1 is SGHAT and CDR2 is FQNNGV. CDR3 length: 12 amino acids. The CDR3 nucleotides read TGTGCCAGCAGCAGAGGGAACACTGAAGCTTTCTTT. It specifies CASSRGNTEAFF.

The chain employs TRBV7-9 and TRBJ2-7, with D hard to call. The V gene lost 8 bases and the J gene lost 2 bases, with 25 bases spanning the gap. CDR1 and CDR2 (germline): SEHNR, FQNEAQ (reference sequence). This CDR3 spans 17 amino acids. The chain's CDR3 is CASARVEPRVPTYEQYF. In nucleotides, the CDR3 is TGTGCCAGCGCCCGGGTAGAGCCAAGAGTACCAACCTACGAGCAGTACTTC.